This T cell receptor beta chain was identified during a study of T cell responses to AZD1222 COVID-19 vaccine. Method: immunoSEQ multiplex PCR; TCRdb's copy keeps in-frame clones and lacks some. The sample consists of nearly 95,000 clones, 75% to 90% of them appearing once. The sample holds a few counts of this clone. Its target is not known. Germline CDR1 and CDR2: GTSNPN and SVGIG (reference sequence). Trimming took off 6 bases at V and 3 bases at J, with 12 bases between the two ends. The CDR3 has 13 residues. Regarding the study as a whole: Sampling that yielded the repertoires occurred only after the peak T cell response. Among vaccine-associated CD4 TCRs, coverage spanned spike, with dominance at 160-218 and 743-854.

This TCR was recovered from an adult who received the AZD1222 COVID-19 vaccine. The sample consisted of peripheral blood, taken 28 days after the second AZD1222 dose. The genes are TRBV30 and TRBJ1-3, with a possible D match to TRBD1 (5 bases). The CDR3 coding sequence is TGTGCCTGCGGGACTCGCTTTGGAAACACCATATATTTT. It translates to CACGTRFGNTIYF.